Listed below are T cell receptor beta chains from one sample, sequenced in a study of shared clonotypes between healthy human individuals. Using immunoSEQ multiplex PCR, the repertoire was profiled, and TCRdb retains in-frame clones only, with some absent. The sample includes roughly 1.4 million clones, approximately 98.5% seen only once; the top ten take roughly 0.35%. Material: naive CD4+ T cells sorted from blood. Receptor source: a man aged 25-45 years in good health. Each CDR3 is given with its conserved first and last residue. The order of the fields is CDR3 DNA, CDR3 protein, D gene, clone size, V gene, J gene. The D gene is left open where the match is weak. Size values are once, few and many counts, or a class for expanded clones, and some rows have none.

TGTGCCAGCAGTTCTACCGGGACAGGGGCGTATCAGCCCCAGCATTTT	CASSSTGTGAYQPQHF	TRBD1	-	TRBV6-6	TRBJ1-5
TGTGCCAGCAGTGAAGGCAGACCCTCTGGGGCCAACGTCCTGACTTTC	CASSEGRPSGANVLTF	-	-	TRBV6-1	TRBJ2-6
TGCGCCAGCAGCTTGGTCCCTGGAAACACCATATATTTT	CASSLVPGNTIYF	-	-	TRBV5-1	TRBJ1-3
TGTGCCTGGAAGGGTTCCTACAATGAGCAGTTCTTC	CAWKGSYNEQFF	-	once	TRBV30	TRBJ2-1
TGTGCCAGCAGCAACTCTAGGTTATCCTACGAGCAGTACTTC	CASSNSRLSYEQYF	-	-	TRBV7-2	TRBJ2-7
TGTGCCAGCAGCTTAGCGCTAGGACAGAAGCAGTTCTTC	CASSLALGQKQFF	-	-	TRBV7-2	TRBJ2-1
TGTGCCAGCAGAGCACAGGGGGTGACGGGCACCGGGGAGCTGTTTTTT	CASRAQGVTGTGELFF	TRBD1	-	TRBV6-4	TRBJ2-2
TGTGCCAGCAGCCCCTTCGGGCCGTTCTCTTATGAGCAGTACTTC	CASSPFGPFSYEQYF	-	-	TRBV11-2	TRBJ2-7
TGTGCCAGTAGTATCCAGACAGTCATCAATCAGCCCCAGCATTTT	CASSIQTVINQPQHF	-	-	TRBV19	TRBJ1-5
TGTGCCAGCTCACCAACGGGTTTGGAGACCCAGTACTTC	CASSPTGLETQYF	-	-	TRBV18	TRBJ2-5
TGTGCCAGCATTCTGGGGGAGACCCAGTACTTC	CASILGETQYF	-	-	TRBV2	TRBJ2-5
TGCGCCAGCAGTGAGGGGGAGGGTATCGGGGATGAGCAGTTCTTC	CASSEGEGIGDEQFF	TRBD2	-	TRBV10-1	TRBJ2-1
TGTGCCAGCAGTCCGACTGGGGACTCTGGAAACACCATATATTTT	CASSPTGDSGNTIYF	-	-	TRBV28	TRBJ1-3
TGTGCCAGCTCACCTCCTTCGATGGAGACCCAGTACTTC	CASSPPSMETQYF	-	-	TRBV18	TRBJ2-5
TGCAGTGCTAAAGGGGAAGACACCTTC	CSAKGEDTF	-	-	TRBV20-1	TRBJ1-2
TGTGCCAGCAGTTACCTTGATCTAGCGGGAGTCGATGAGCAGTTCTTC	CASSYLDLAGVDEQFF	TRBD2	-	TRBV6-5	TRBJ2-1
TGCGCCAGCAGCCAATCCCAATCCTCTGGAAACACCATATATTTT	CASSQSQSSGNTIYF	-	-	TRBV4-1	TRBJ1-3
TGTGCCAGCACTCCGGGACAGGCGAACACTGAAGCTTTCTTT	CASTPGQANTEAFF	TRBD1	once	TRBV5-5	TRBJ1-1
TGTGCCAGCAGGGGGAAGGACACCGGGGAGCTGTTTTTT	CASRGKDTGELFF	-	-	TRBV5-6	TRBJ2-2
TGTGCCAGCAGCGTCAGTAGCGGACGCACAGATACGCAGTATTTT	CASSVSSGRTDTQYF	-	-	TRBV9	TRBJ2-3
TGTGCCAGCACCCTAGGGGGGACTTTCTACAATGAGCAGTTCTTC	CASTLGGTFYNEQFF	-	-	TRBV28	TRBJ2-1
TGCAGCGTTGATTTCGGGAAAAGGGGTGAGCAGTTCTTC	CSVDFGKRGEQFF	-	-	TRBV29-1	TRBJ2-1
TGTGCCAGCAGCGTACGTCTCCACGGATCCTACAATGAGCAGTTCTTC	CASSVRLHGSYNEQFF	-	once	TRBV9	TRBJ2-1
TGCGCCAGCAGCTTGTTTGAGGGGGCGACGAACAATGAGCAGTTCTTC	CASSLFEGATNNEQFF	TRBD1	-	TRBV5-1	TRBJ2-1
TGTGCCAGTAGTCTGGTAAGTCAGCCCCAGCATTTT	CASSLVSQPQHF	-	-	TRBV19	TRBJ1-5
TGTGCCAGCAGTTTAAATCGGCTAGCGGGAGGTCAAAACATTCAGTACTTC	CASSLNRLAGGQNIQYF	TRBD2	-	TRBV28	TRBJ2-4
TGTGCCAGCACCACTTATGGGGGAGGTGGCTCCTACAATGAGCAGTTCTTC	CASTTYGGGGSYNEQFF	-	-	TRBV28	TRBJ2-1
TGTGCCAGCACAAAGGGTAAGGCTAGCTACTACGAGCAGTACTTC	CASTKGKASYYEQYF	-	-	TRBV28	TRBJ2-7
TGTGCCAGTGGGACGCATGCGGGAAACACCATATATTTT	CASGTHAGNTIYF	-	-	TRBV28	TRBJ1-3
TGTGCCAGCAGTGAAGTTTGGAAGGCCACCGGGGAGCTGTTTTTT	CASSEVWKATGELFF	-	-	TRBV2	TRBJ2-2
TGTGCCAGCAGTTACCGCAGTCCGGACAGGGGGCATGGCTACACCTTC	CASSYRSPDRGHGYTF	TRBD1	-	TRBV6-6	TRBJ1-2
TGTGCCAGCAGCTTAGAGGGGGCAAGGTCCTACGAGCAGTACTTC	CASSLEGARSYEQYF	-	-	TRBV11-2	TRBJ2-7
TGCAGTGCTCTTCGCTACGAGCAGTACTTC	CSALRYEQYF	-	-	TRBV20-1	TRBJ2-7
TGTGCCACCAGCAGAGTCGGGACGGGTAACACTGAAGCTTTCTTT	CATSRVGTGNTEAFF	-	-	TRBV15	TRBJ1-1
TGTGCCAGCAGCGTAGGGCTCGGAGGGTCAGATACGCAGTATTTT	CASSVGLGGSDTQYF	-	-	TRBV9	TRBJ2-3
TGCGCCAGCCGAGGGGCAGGGGGTTCCTTTAACTATGGCTACACCTTC	CASRGAGGSFNYGYTF	TRBD1	-	TRBV4-1	TRBJ1-2
TGTGCCAGCAGCTTAGGTCTGGGGCCGTTAGGAAAACTGTTTTTT	CASSLGLGPLGKLFF	-	-	TRBV7-2	TRBJ1-4
TGTGCCAGCAGTTTATCCCTTTACAGGGGTCAAGAGACCCAGTACTTC	CASSLSLYRGQETQYF	TRBD1	once	TRBV11-2	TRBJ2-5
TGTGCCAGCAGCTCCATTTCGCCGGGACCTCCGGCGGAGACCCAGTACTTC	CASSSISPGPPAETQYF	-	-	TRBV7-8	TRBJ2-5
TGTGCCAGCAGGTTAAACCTCGGACAGGGGTGGCAGCCCCAGCATTTT	CASRLNLGQGWQPQHF	TRBD1	-	TRBV28	TRBJ1-5
TGTGCCAGCAGCTTAGCGTGGGAGGGCTACAATGAGCAGTTCTTC	CASSLAWEGYNEQFF	TRBD2	-	TRBV11-2	TRBJ2-1
TGCGCCAGCAGCTTGTCGGGACTAGGGTCTAGCACAGATACGCAGTATTTT	CASSLSGLGSSTDTQYF	TRBD2	-	TRBV5-1	TRBJ2-3
TGTGCCAGCAGTTTCCGCCCCCGACAGGGCGTGGAATGGAACACTGAAGCTTTCTTT	CASSFRPRQGVEWNTEAFF	TRBD1	-	TRBV28	TRBJ1-1
TGCGCCAGCAGCCTGGGGGGTAGCGGGAGATACGCCTACGAGCAGTACTTC	CASSLGGSGRYAYEQYF	TRBD2	-	TRBV5-1	TRBJ2-7
TGTGCCAGCAGTTACTGGGACAGGGAATCGAACATTCAGTACTTC	CASSYWDRESNIQYF	TRBD1	-	TRBV6-5	TRBJ2-4
TGCGCCAGCAGCTTGCAAGGGGACTACACTGAAGCTTTCTTT	CASSLQGDYTEAFF	-	-	TRBV5-1	TRBJ1-1